The clone carrying this TCR beta chain is labeled as medium-sized. This specimen belongs to a study of T cells in Graves' hyperthyroidism and ophthalmopathy. Whole-study context: Once the initial diagnosis was made, peripheral blood was obtained before any treatment.

Researchers took RNA transcripts and amplified the TCR beta CDR3 regions from them. A first-round RT-PCR of the TCR CDR3 used the HTBI primer set. TCRdb re-called the multiplex PCR reads through MiXCR, storing one row per CDR3 protein. Of about 59,000 distinct CDR3 sequences detected, about 53% appear once; the ten largest clones hold approximately 3.5%. Trimming stripped 3 bases from V and 0 bases from J, with 14 bases between. Per germline, CDR1 ENHRY and CDR2 SYGVKD. The CDR3 is 16 amino acids. The sequence came from a woman aged 60-75 years with Graves' ophthalmopathy. The material sequenced was blood. The chain uses TRBV10-3 and TRBJ1-1; no clear D gene. CDR3 region: CAISDLRPSLNTEAFF. The CDR3 nucleotides are TGTGCCATCAGTGATTTACGCCCGTCCCTGAACACTGAAGCTTTCTTT.